What follows are 29 T cell receptor beta chains derived from one specimen sequenced in a study of shared clonotypes between healthy human individuals. The repertoire was sequenced with immunoSEQ multiplex PCR; TCRdb's copy has only in-frame clones and lacks some. The sample gives about 2.4 million clones, 90% to 95% of which show up once; around 0.14% is in the top ten. The sequencing sample was made of naive CD4+ T cells sorted from blood. Subset reported: CD45RA+ positively selected. Source of these receptors: a man aged 18 to 29 in good health.

This chain uses TRBV6-5 with TRBJ2-1; perhaps TRBD1 as D (6 bases). The CDR3 covers 13 residues. CDR1 is MNHEY and CDR2 is SVGAGI in the germline V gene. Trimming removed 4 bases from V and 7 bases from J, with 11 bases in between. CDR3 DNA sequence: TGTGCCAGCAGTTCCCAAACAGGGAATGAGCAGTTCTTC. Encoded protein: CASSSQTGNEQFF.

V usage is TRBV30 and J usage is TRBJ2-7, with D maybe TRBD1 (5 bases). The CDR3 is 14 amino acids. The germline CDR1 and CDR2 sequences are GTSNPN and SVGIG (reference sequence). V lost 2 bases, J lost 6 bases, and 17 bases lay in between. CDR3 nucleotides: TGTGCCTGGAGTATTCAGGGTACCCAAGGCGAGCAGTACTTC. Translated: CAWSIQGTQGEQYF.

The J gene is TRBJ2-1, the V gene TRBV7-2; 7 nucleotides align to TRBD2. This CDR3 is built from 14 residues. V dropped 6 bases and J dropped 0; count of bases not matched to a gene: 2. CDR1 is SGHTA, CDR2 FQGNSA, per germline. The CDR3 loop is CASSLADSYNEQFF. The CDR3 coding sequence is TGTGCCAGCAGTCTAGCGGACTCCTACAATGAGCAGTTCTTC.

This chain joins TRBV5-1 and TRBJ2-7, with TRBD2 matching over 11 bases. This CDR3 region has 15 residues. Germline trimming cut 0 bases from V and 5 bases from J; bases unmatched to any gene: 4. Per germline, CDR1 SGHRS and CDR2 YFSETQ. CDR3 coding DNA: TGCGCCAGCAGCTTGGAACTAGCGGGAGCCAACGAGCAGTACTTC. Its protein is CASSLELAGANEQYF.

The chain carries TRBV21-1 and TRBJ1-2; TRBD1, as called in the table, went unchecked against the DNA. TRBV21-1 is an annotated pseudogene. The length of the CDR3 is 12 residues. CDR3: CASPSAGNGYTF. In DNA form, the CDR3 reads TGTGCCAGCCCGTCCGCTGGCAACGGCTACACCTTC.

The chain links TRBV6-1 to TRBJ1-5; D remains unclear. The germline gives CDR1 MNHNS, CDR2 SASEGT. The CDR3 spans 16 residues. V lost 4 bases and J 2 bases, leaving 15 bases between the germline ends. The CDR3 is CASSGLETSGNQPQHF. The CDR3 DNA sequence: TGTGCCAGCAGTGGTTTGGAAACCTCGGGCAATCAGCCCCAGCATTTT.

This chain links TRBV5-4 with TRBJ2-3; 7 bases match TRBD2. The CDR3 sequence is 15 residues long. Trimming at V came to 0 bases and at J to 6 bases, leaving 7 bases not matched to a gene. Germline V gene data show CDR1 as SGHNT and CDR2 as YYREEE (reference sequence). DNA for the CDR3: TGTGCCAGCAGCTTGGCCAGCGGGATATCGGATACGCAGTATTTT. As protein: CASSLASGISDTQYF.

For this clone: Relative to the germline gene, one junction end is altered; a read error may explain this. The rearrangement joins TRBV5-1 to TRBJ2-7; D not certain. From germline, CDR1 is SGHRS and CDR2 YFSETQ. The CDR3 is 14 amino acids. The chain's CDR3 is CASRLEPGSYEQYF. The DNA of the CDR3 is TGCGCCAGCAGGTTGGAACCGGGCTCCTACGAGCAGTACTTC.

V usage is TRBV6-5 and J usage is TRBJ2-7; 9 bases align to TRBD1. The junction had 8 bases not matched to a gene; V was cut back by 6 bases and J by 5 bases. The CDR3 runs 14 residues. The germline V gene has CDR1 MNHEY and CDR2 SVGAGI. This CDR3 reads CASRAGQGADEQYF. The CDR3 DNA follows: TGTGCCAGCAGAGCGGGACAGGGTGCTGACGAGCAGTACTTC.

A single count supports this clone. Other DNA variants within this sample encode the same CDR3. The CDR3 region has the DNA TGTGCCAGCAGCGTCGACAGGGCTGGGGCCAACGTCCTGACTTTC. It codes for CASSVDRAGANVLTF. J is TRBJ2-6 and V is TRBV9, with TRBD1 identical over 7 bases. The J segment lost 2 bases and the V segment lost 2 bases, leaving 1 base of the junction unmatched. The CDR3 covers 15 residues. Per germline, CDR1 SGDLS and CDR2 YYNGEE.

The V and J genes are TRBV30 and TRBJ2-3, with D perhaps matching TRBD2 (5 bases). CDR1 GTSNPN and CDR2 SVGIG come from the germline V gene (reference sequence). V was pared by 8 bases and J by 4 bases, with 19 bases between. The CDR3 is 14 amino acids. The CDR3 region has the DNA TGTGCCCTCCAGGAGGCGGGCTCCCCAGATACGCAGTATTTT. Translating it yields CALQEAGSPDTQYF.

This clone was observed a single time. This rearrangement joins TRBV4-1 to TRBJ1-2; 8 bases match TRBD1. Germline values: CDR1 MGHRA, CDR2 YSYEKL. After removal of 3 bases from V and 3 bases from J, the junction contained 6 bases not matched to a gene. The CDR3 loop spans 15 amino acids. The CDR3 DNA is TGCGCCAGCAGCCAGGTCGGACAGGGCGACTATGGCTACACCTTC. It yields the protein CASSQVGQGDYGYTF.

V and J are TRBV6-5 and TRBJ2-7, with TRBD2 matching over 9 bases. Trimming took 4 bases from V and 2 from J; bases not matched to a gene: 9. Germline values: CDR1 MNHEY, CDR2 SVGAGI. This CDR3 comprises 16 residues. The CDR3 DNA follows: TGTGCCAGCAGTTCCCTCTCTGGCGGGAGGGCCTACGAGCAGTACTTC. Amino acid sequence: CASSSLSGGRAYEQYF.

For the CDR3, the DNA is TGTGCCAGCAGCTCCCTCCCCGGCGGGTTGAACACCGGGGAGCTGTTTTTT. Encoded protein: CASSSLPGGLNTGELFF. The chain recombines TRBV5-4 with TRBJ2-2; tentative D call: TRBD2 (5 bases). Germline V gene sequence: CDR1 SGHNT, CDR2 YYREEE (reference sequence). There are 17 residues in the CDR3. V gave up 3 bases and J gave up 1 base, with 16 bases separating them.

The chain is built from TRBV7-2 and TRBJ1-5; TRBD1 aligns across 7 bases. Per germline, CDR1 SGHTA and CDR2 FQGNSA. Unmatched junction bases numbered 8, after V lost 0 bases and J lost 9 bases. CDR3 size: 15 residues. Here the CDR3 DNA reads TGTGCCAGCAGCTTAGCGGGGGAGGGGGCGACGCCCCAGCATTTT. This sequence encodes CASSLAGEGATPQHF.

For this clone: The sample contains more than one DNA sequence encoding this CDR3. The J gene is TRBJ1-1, the V gene TRBV19; D may be TRBD1 (5 bases). The CDR3 is made up of 15 amino acids. V lost 3 bases to trimming and J lost 2 bases, with 13 bases between them. CDR1 is LNHDA and CDR2 is SQIVND in the germline V gene (reference sequence). In DNA, the CDR3 is TGTGCCAGTAGTATCTCCGGGACCCTCAACACTGAAGCTTTCTTT. Encoded protein: CASSISGTLNTEAFF.

The J gene is TRBJ2-5, the V gene TRBV10-3; D is unclear. The germline CDR1 and CDR2 sequences are ENHRY and SYGVKD. The CDR3 has 13 residues. V shed 7 bases and J shed 2 bases, with 11 bases lying between them. This CDR3 reads CAINQLLQETQYF. Here the CDR3 DNA reads TGTGCCATCAATCAGTTACTGCAAGAGACCCAGTACTTC.

This rearrangement joins TRBV28 to TRBJ1-6; TRBD1 matches at 9 bases. Germline assignment: CDR1 MDHEN and CDR2 SYDVKM. This CDR3 has 18 residues. V lost 1 base to trimming and J lost 8 bases; unmatched junction nucleotides: 12. The CDR3 protein is CASSLLLGQGYQDSPLHF. In nucleotides, the CDR3 is TGTGCCAGCAGTTTATTATTGGGACAGGGTTATCAGGATTCACCCCTCCACTTT.

The gene calls are TRBV28 and TRBJ1-4; 10 bases fit TRBD1. The CDR3 contains 15 residues. V shed 5 bases, J shed 7 bases, and the junction held 7 bases outside the gene matches. Germline CDR1 and CDR2: MDHEN and SYDVKM. The CDR3 region is CASSPRTGGSEKLFF. The CDR3, as DNA: TGTGCCAGCAGTCCCCGGACAGGGGGAAGTGAAAAACTGTTTTTT. The full variable domain, with the rest looked up from reference TRBV28 and TRBJ1-4, is DVKVTQSSRYLVKRTGEKVFLECVQDMDHENMFWYRQDPGLGLRLIYFSYDVKMKEKGDIPEGYSVSREKKERFSLILESASTNQTSMYLCASSPRTGGSEKLFFGSGTQLSVL.

The V call is TRBV28, the J call TRBJ1-1, with D unclear. V dropped 5 bases and J dropped 1 base, with 14 bases sitting between them. Germline V gene sequence: CDR1 MDHEN, CDR2 SYDVKM. This CDR3 is built from 15 residues. The CDR3 DNA sequence: TGTGCCAGCAGTCGAGGGCTGGCGGGGAACACTGAAGCTTTCTTT. Residues: CASSRGLAGNTEAFF.

J is TRBJ1-5 and V is TRBV5-7, with no clear D. TRBV5-7 is given ORF status, its function remaining uncertain. The V end was cut by 0 bases, the J end by 1 base, with 11 bases between. This CDR3 is 16 amino acids long. The CDR3 DNA sequence: TGTGCCAGCAGCTTGGTGGCGGCGGGGAGCAATCAGCCCCAGCATTTT. This translates into CASSLVAAGSNQPQHF.

The chain has TRBV9 and TRBJ2-5; tentatively, D is TRBD2 (5 bases). The CDR3 runs to 14 residues. Deletions cut 0 bases from V and 5 bases from J, with 11 bases between. Germline-derived CDR1 and CDR2 are SGDLS and YYNGEE. CDR3 protein: CASSVAGRPETQYF. CDR3 coding DNA: TGTGCCAGCAGCGTAGCGGGAAGGCCGGAGACCCAGTACTTC.

V gene TRBV6-1 combines with J gene TRBJ2-3, with 7 bases fitting TRBD2. V lost 6 bases and J lost 1; bases outside the gene matches: 4. Germline CDR1 MNHNS, CDR2 SASEGT. The CDR3 is made up of 14 amino acids. The CDR3 is CASRRLAGTDTQYF. In nucleotides, the CDR3 is TGTGCCAGCAGGAGGCTAGCGGGCACAGATACGCAGTATTTT.

About this clone: Other DNA sequences in this sample translate to the same CDR3. Here the CDR3 reads CASSLGRNTEAFF. The CDR3 coding sequence is TGTGCCAGCAGCTTAGGTAGAAACACTGAAGCTTTCTTT. V and J are TRBV7-6 and TRBJ1-1, with D hard to call. The CDR3 length is 13 residues. V shed 1 base and J shed 2 bases, with 5 bases lying between them. The germline gives CDR1 SGHVS, CDR2 FNYEAQ.

The rearrangement joins TRBV19 to TRBJ1-5; the D is unclear. Looked up from germline, CDR1 is LNHDA and CDR2 is SQIVND (reference sequence). The CDR3 length is 15 residues. Trimming removed 4 bases at V and 2 bases at J, with 12 bases between. The CDR3 DNA follows: TGTGCCAGTAGTACGAGCGGGGTTGGCAATCAGCCCCAGCATTTT. Its translation is CASSTSGVGNQPQHF.

The V gene is TRBV6-6, the J gene TRBJ1-2, with D unclear. V gave up 2 bases and J gave up 12 bases, with 13 bases separating them. The CDR3 is 12 residues long. Germline-derived CDR1 and CDR2 are MNHNY and SVGAGI (reference sequence). CDR3 amino acids: CASSYRGSLDTF. CDR3 nucleotides: TGTGCCAGCAGTTACCGAGGCTCTTTGGACACCTTC.

This clone was recorded a few times. The genes are TRBV9 and TRBJ1-6, with 7 bases fitting TRBD1. From germline, CDR1 is SGDLS and CDR2 YYNGEE. The CDR3 loop spans 13 amino acids. J was trimmed by 7 bases and V by 7 bases; bases with no gene match: 5. In DNA, the CDR3 is TGTGCCAGCTCAACAGGGGAAAATTCACCCCTCCACTTT. This translates into CASSTGENSPLHF. Using reference TRBV9 and TRBJ1-6 for the parts outside the CDR3, the full variable domain is DSGVTQTPKHLITATGQRVTLRCSPRSGDLSVYWYQQSLDQGLQFLIQYYNGEERAKGNILERFSAQQFPDLHSELNLSSLELGDSALYFCASSTGENSPLHFGNGTRLTVT.

In its sample, this clone was seen a few times. The chain uses TRBV5-4 and TRBJ1-1, with 7 bases matching TRBD1. Germline-derived CDR1 and CDR2 are SGHNT and YYREEE (reference sequence). This CDR3 contains 13 residues. V was pared by 5 bases and J by 11 bases, with 12 bases of the junction left unmatched. CDR3 in amino acids: CASSDRDYPQAFF. The CDR3 DNA reads TGTGCCAGCAGTGACAGGGATTACCCCCAGGCTTTCTTT.

The chain recombines TRBV28 with TRBJ2-7, with a possible D match to TRBD2 (7 bases). The CDR3 covers 14 residues. Germline loops: CDR1 MDHEN, CDR2 SYDVKM. V was trimmed by 11 bases and J by 0 bases, leaving 17 bases between them. Here the CDR3 DNA reads TGTGCCTCCTCTAGGGGGGGGTTCTCCTACGAGCAGTACTTC. It encodes CASSRGGFSYEQYF.